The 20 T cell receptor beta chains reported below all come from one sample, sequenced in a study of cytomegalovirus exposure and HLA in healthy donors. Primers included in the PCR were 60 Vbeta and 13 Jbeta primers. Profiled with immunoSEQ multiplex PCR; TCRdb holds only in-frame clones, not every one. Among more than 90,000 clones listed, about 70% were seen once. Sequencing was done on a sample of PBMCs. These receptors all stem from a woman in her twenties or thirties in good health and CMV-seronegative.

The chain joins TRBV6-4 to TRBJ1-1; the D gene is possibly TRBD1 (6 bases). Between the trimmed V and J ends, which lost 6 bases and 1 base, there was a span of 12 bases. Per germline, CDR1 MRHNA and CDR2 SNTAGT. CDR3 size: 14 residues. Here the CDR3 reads CASRKDSGNTEAFF. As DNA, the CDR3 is TGTGCCAGCAGGAAGGACAGCGGGAACACTGAAGCTTTCTTT.

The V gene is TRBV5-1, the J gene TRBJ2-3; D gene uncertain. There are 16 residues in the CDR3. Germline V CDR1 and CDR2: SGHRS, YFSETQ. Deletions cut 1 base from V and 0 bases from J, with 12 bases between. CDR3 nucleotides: TGCGCCAGCAGCTTGTACTCGAGTCCAAGCACAGATACGCAGTATTTT. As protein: CASSLYSSPSTDTQYF. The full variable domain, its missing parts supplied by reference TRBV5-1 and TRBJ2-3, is KAGVTQTPRYLIKTRGQQVTLSCSPISGHRSVSWYQQTPGQGLQFLFEYFSETQRNKGNFPGRFSGRQFSNSRSEMNVSTLELGDSALYLCASSLYSSPSTDTQYFGPGTRLTVL.

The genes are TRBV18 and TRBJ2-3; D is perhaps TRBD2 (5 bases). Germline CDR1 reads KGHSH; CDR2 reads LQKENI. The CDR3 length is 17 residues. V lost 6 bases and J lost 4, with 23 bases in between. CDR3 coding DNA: TGTGCCAGCTCCCACGGACTGTCCGGAAGTGGGGCAGATACGCAGTATTTT. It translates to CASSHGLSGSGADTQYF. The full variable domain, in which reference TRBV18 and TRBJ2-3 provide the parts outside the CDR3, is NAGVMQNPRHLVRRRGQEARLRCSPMKGHSHVYWYRQLPEEGLKFMVYLQKENIIDESGMPKERFSAEFPKEGPSILRIQQVVRGDSAAYFCASSHGLSGSGADTQYFGPGTRLTVL.

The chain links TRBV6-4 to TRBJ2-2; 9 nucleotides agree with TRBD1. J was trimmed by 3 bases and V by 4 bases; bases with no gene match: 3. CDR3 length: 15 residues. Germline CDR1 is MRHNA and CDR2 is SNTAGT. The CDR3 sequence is CASSVGTGHTGELFF. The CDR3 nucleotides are TGTGCCAGCAGTGTCGGGACAGGGCACACCGGGGAGCTGTTTTTT.

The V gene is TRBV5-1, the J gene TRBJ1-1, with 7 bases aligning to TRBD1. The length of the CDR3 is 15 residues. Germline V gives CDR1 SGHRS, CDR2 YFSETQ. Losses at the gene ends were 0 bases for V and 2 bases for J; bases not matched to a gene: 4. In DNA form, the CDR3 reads TGCGCCAGCAGCTTGGCGGGACAGACTAACACTGAAGCTTTCTTT. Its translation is CASSLAGQTNTEAFF. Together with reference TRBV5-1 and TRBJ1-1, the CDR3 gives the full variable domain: KAGVTQTPRYLIKTRGQQVTLSCSPISGHRSVSWYQQTPGQGLQFLFEYFSETQRNKGNFPGRFSGRQFSNSRSEMNVSTLELGDSALYLCASSLAGQTNTEAFFGQGTRLTVV.

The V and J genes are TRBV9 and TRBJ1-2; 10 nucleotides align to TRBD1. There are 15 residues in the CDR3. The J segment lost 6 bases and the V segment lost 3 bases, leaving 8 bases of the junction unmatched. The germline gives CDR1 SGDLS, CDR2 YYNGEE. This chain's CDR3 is CASSAEDRGRNGYTF. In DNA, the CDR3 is TGTGCCAGCAGCGCTGAAGACAGGGGGCGGAATGGCTACACCTTC.

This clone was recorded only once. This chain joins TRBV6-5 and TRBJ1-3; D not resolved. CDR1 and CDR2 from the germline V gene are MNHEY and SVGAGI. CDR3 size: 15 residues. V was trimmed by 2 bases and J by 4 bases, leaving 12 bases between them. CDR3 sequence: CASSYTMGGGNTIYF. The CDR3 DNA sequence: TGTGCCAGCAGTTACACCATGGGAGGGGGAAACACCATATATTTT.

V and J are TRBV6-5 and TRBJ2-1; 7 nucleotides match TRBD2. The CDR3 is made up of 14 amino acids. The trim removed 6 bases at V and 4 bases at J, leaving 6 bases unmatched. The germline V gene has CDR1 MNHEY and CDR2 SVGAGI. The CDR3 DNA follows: TGTGCCAGCAGCCACGGGACTATATACAATGAGCAGTTCTTC. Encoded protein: CASSHGTIYNEQFF.

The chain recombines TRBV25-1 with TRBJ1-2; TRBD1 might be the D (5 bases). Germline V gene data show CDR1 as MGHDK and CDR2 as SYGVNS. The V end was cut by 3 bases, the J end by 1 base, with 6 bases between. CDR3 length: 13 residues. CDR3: CASSDQGNYGYTF. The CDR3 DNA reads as TGTGCCAGCAGTGATCAGGGTAACTATGGCTACACCTTC.

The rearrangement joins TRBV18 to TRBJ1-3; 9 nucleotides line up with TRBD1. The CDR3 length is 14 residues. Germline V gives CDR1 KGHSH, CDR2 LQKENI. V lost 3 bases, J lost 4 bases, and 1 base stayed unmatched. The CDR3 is CASSPGQGGNTIYF. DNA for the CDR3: TGTGCCAGCTCACCCGGACAGGGGGGAAACACCATATATTTT.

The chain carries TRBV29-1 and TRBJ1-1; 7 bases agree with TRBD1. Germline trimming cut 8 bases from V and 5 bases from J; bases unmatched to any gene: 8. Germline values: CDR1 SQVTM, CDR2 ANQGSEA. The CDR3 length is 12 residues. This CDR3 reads CSIRQGGTEAFF. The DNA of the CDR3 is TGCAGCATAAGACAGGGTGGGACTGAAGCTTTCTTT. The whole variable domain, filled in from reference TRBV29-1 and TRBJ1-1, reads SAVISQKPSRDICQRGTSLTIQCQVDSQVTMMFWYRQQPGQSLTLIATANQGSEATYESGFVIDKFPISRPNLTFSTLTVSNMSPEDSSIYLCSIRQGGTEAFFGQGTRLTVV.

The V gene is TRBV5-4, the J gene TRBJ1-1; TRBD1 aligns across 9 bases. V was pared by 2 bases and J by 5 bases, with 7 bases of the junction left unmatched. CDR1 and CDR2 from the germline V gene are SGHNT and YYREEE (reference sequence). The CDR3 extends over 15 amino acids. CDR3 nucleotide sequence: TGTGCCAGCAGCTTCGGGGACAGGGTTGGGACTGAAGCTTTCTTT. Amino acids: CASSFGDRVGTEAFF. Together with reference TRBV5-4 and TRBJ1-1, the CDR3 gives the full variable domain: ETGVTQSPTHLIKTRGQQVTLRCSSQSGHNTVSWYQQALGQGPQFIFQYYREEENGRGNFPPRFSGLQFPNYSSELNVNALELDDSALYLCASSFGDRVGTEAFFGQGTRLTVV.

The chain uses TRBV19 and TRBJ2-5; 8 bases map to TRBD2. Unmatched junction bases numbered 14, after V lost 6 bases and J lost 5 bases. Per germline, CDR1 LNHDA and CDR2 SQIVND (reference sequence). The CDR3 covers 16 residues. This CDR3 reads CASSLYSGSDMETQYF. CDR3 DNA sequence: TGTGCCAGTAGCCTCTACAGCGGGAGTGATATGGAGACCCAGTACTTC.

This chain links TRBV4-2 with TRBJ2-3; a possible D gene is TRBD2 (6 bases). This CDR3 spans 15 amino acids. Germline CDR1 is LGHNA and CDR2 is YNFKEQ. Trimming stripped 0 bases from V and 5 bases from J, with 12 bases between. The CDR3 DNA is TGTGCCAGCAGCCAAGATAGGCGGAGGGGAGATACGCAGTATTTT. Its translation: CASSQDRRRGDTQYF.

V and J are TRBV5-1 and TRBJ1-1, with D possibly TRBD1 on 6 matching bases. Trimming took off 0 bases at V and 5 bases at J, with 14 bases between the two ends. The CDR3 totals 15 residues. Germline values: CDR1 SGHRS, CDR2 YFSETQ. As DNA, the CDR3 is TGCGCCAGCAGCTTGGTGGGGGGGGCAGGAACTGAAGCTTTCTTT. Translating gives CASSLVGGAGTEAFF.

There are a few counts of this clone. The CDR3 DNA follows: TGCGCCAGCAGCCAAGCCTACTGGAGCTCTGGAAACACCATATATTTT. This sequence encodes CASSQAYWSSGNTIYF. V is TRBV4-3 and J is TRBJ1-3; D uncertain. CDR3 length: 16 amino acids. Trimming pared 1 base from V and 0 bases from J, leaving 10 bases between. The germline V gene encodes CDR1 LGHNA and CDR2 YSLEER.

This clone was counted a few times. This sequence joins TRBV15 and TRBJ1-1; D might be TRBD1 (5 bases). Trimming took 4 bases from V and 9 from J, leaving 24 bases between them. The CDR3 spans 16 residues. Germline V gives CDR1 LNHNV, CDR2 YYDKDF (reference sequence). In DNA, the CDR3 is TGTGCCACCAGCACTCAATCAAGGAGGGACCGCGGTAAAGCTTTCTTT. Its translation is CATSTQSRRDRGKAFF.

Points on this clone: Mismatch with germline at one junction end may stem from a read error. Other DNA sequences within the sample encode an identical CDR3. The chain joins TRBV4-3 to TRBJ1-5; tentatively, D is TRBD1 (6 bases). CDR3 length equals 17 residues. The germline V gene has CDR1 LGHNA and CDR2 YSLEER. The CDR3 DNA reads TGCGCCAGTAGCCAAGATTTAGTCACAGGGAGTACTCAGCCCCAGCATTTT. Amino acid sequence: CASSQDLVTGSTQPQHF.

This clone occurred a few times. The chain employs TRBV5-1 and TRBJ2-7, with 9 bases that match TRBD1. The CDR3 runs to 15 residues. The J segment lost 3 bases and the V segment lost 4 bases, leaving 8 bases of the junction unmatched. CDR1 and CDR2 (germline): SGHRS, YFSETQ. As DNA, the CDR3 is TGCGCCAGCAGCCCGGGACAGGGAGCAGGCTACGAGCAGTACTTC. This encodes CASSPGQGAGYEQYF. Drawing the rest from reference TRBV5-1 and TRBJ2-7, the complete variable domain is KAGVTQTPRYLIKTRGQQVTLSCSPISGHRSVSWYQQTPGQGLQFLFEYFSETQRNKGNFPGRFSGRQFSNSRSEMNVSTLELGDSALYLCASSPGQGAGYEQYFGPGTRLTVT.

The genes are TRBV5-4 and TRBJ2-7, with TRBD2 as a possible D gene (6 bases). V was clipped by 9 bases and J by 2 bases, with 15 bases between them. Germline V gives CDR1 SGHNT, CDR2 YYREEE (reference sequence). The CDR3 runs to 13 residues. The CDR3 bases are TGTGCCACATCCGGGACTTCTCCCTACGAGCAGTACTTC. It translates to CATSGTSPYEQYF.